The sequence of this T cell receptor (beta chain) was determined in a study of shared clonotypes between healthy human individuals. General study points: Incomplete sequencing of sorted subsets was indicated by rarefaction despite large depth. It was only blood that was sampled, and tissue repertoires likely differ. Since donors were few, the genetic and exposure-history diversity represented was limited. Relative to their counterparts shared across all four donors, non-shared clonotypes exhibited diminished generation probabilities.

The naive CD8 population came from CD45RO-negative cells selected for CCR7, without terminally differentiated effector memory CD45RA+ cells. The CDR3 has 14 amino acids. The ends lost 4 bases at V and 1 base at J; junction bases unmatched: 1. Germline V gene lookup returns CDR1 MNHEY and CDR2 SMNVEV (reference sequence). Notes on this clone: Its antigen is unknown. The sample holds other DNA sequences that translate to the same CDR3.

Generated by immunoSEQ multiplex PCR, the TCRdb table keeps only in-frame clones and is missing some. This table has 1.5 million to 2.5 million clones, roughly 94% appearing once. The sequence was obtained from a man aged 18 to 29 in good health. J is TRBJ1-1 and V is TRBV27; TRBD1 matches at 9 bases. The sequenced sample was naive CD8+ T cells sorted from blood. The chain's CDR3 is CASSWGQGNTEAFF. The CDR3 bases are TGTGCCAGCAGTTGGGGACAGGGGAACACTGAAGCTTTCTTT.